This T cell receptor beta chain was sequenced during a study of T cells in tumors after PD-1 blockade. Study background: No patient had prior checkpoint blockade, systemic immunosuppression, or radiotherapy within 4 weeks. Some patients also took daily vismodegib 150 mg during anti-PD-1 treatment. Blood samples averaged around 100,000 templates (range about 22,000-260,000) and under 40,000 unique clonotypes.

Some clones are missing from TCRdb's copy, which holds only in-frame ones; the method was immunoSEQ multiplex PCR. In the table there are several thousand clones, about four fifths of which are singletons. This TCR was sampled from a human donor with advanced basal cell or squamous cell carcinoma (not recorded which). Sequenced material: PBMCs, taken after anti-PD-1 therapy.

The CDR3 nucleotides are TGTGCCAGCAGCTACGGGGGGAATCAGCCCCAGCATTTT. It is translated as CASSYGGNQPQHF. The chain has TRBV7-8 and TRBJ1-5; maybe TRBD1 (5 bases). The V end was cut by 4 bases, the J end by 4 bases, with 8 bases between. The CDR3 covers 13 residues. CDR1 and CDR2 (germline): SGHVS, FQNEAQ. The variable domain in full, completed from reference TRBV7-8 and TRBJ1-5, reads GAGVSQSPRYKVAKRGQDVALRCDPISGHVSLFWYQQALGQGPEFLTYFQNEAQLDKSGLPSDRFFAERPEGSVSTLKIQRTQQEDSAVYLCASSYGGNQPQHFGDGTRLSIL.